Listed below are T cell receptor beta chains from one sample, sequenced in a study of OX40 agonist ivuxolimab in advanced cancers. TCRdb's copy holds only in-frame clones and misses some; the assay was immunoSEQ multiplex PCR. The table has 70,000 or so clones, approximately 90% seen once. The sample here was CD4+ or CD8+ T cells sorted from blood, taken in a trial of the OX40 agonist ivuxolimab. These receptors were collected from an adult with an advanced solid tumor such as melanoma, head and neck, liver or kidney cancer. The CDR3 runs from the conserved cysteine through the conserved F or W. The order of the fields is V gene, D gene, clone size, J gene, CDR3 length, CDR3 protein, CDR3 DNA. The D gene is left open where the match is weak. Clone size is stated in some rows and not others, as once, few, many or a class when expanded.

V gene: TRBV6-6
D gene: .
clone size: .
J gene: TRBJ1-2
CDR3 length: 15
CDR3 protein: CASSSAQTASYGYTF
CDR3 DNA: TGTGCCAGCAGCTCGGCTCAGACAGCTTCCTATGGCTACACCTTC

V gene: TRBV28
D gene: .
clone size: .
J gene: TRBJ1-5
CDR3 length: 15
CDR3 protein: CASSPQGRLNQPQHF
CDR3 DNA: TGTGCCAGCAGTCCACAGGGACGACTCAATCAGCCCCAGCATTTT

V gene: TRBV7-2
D gene: .
clone size: .
J gene: TRBJ2-2
CDR3 length: 15
CDR3 protein: CASSHNRGNTGELFF
CDR3 DNA: TGTGCCAGCAGCCATAATAGGGGGAACACCGGGGAGCTGTTTTTT

V gene: TRBV6-5
D gene: TRBD1
clone size: .
J gene: TRBJ1-2
CDR3 length: 15
CDR3 protein: CASSYSIQGAYGYTF
CDR3 DNA: TGTGCCAGCAGTTACTCGATTCAGGGGGCCTATGGCTACACCTTC

V gene: TRBV5-4
D gene: TRBD1
clone size: .
J gene: TRBJ1-1
CDR3 length: 18
CDR3 protein: CASSSWGTGGVLDTEAFF
CDR3 DNA: TGTGCCAGCAGCTCCTGGGGTACAGGGGGCGTTTTGGACACTGAAGCTTTCTTT

V gene: TRBV11-3
D gene: TRBD2
clone size: .
J gene: TRBJ2-1
CDR3 length: 14
CDR3 protein: CASSLGLAGGEQFF
CDR3 DNA: TGTGCCAGCAGCTTAGGACTAGCGGGAGGTGAGCAGTTCTTC

V gene: TRBV2
D gene: TRBD1
clone size: few
J gene: TRBJ1-5
CDR3 length: 13
CDR3 protein: CASKDRYNQPQHF
CDR3 DNA: TGTGCCAGCAAGGACAGGTACAATCAGCCCCAGCATTTT

V gene: TRBV5-6
D gene: .
clone size: .
J gene: TRBJ1-2
CDR3 length: 14
CDR3 protein: CASSSLRGIYGYTF
CDR3 DNA: TGTGCCAGCAGCTCGTTACGGGGTATCTATGGCTACACCTTC

V gene: TRBV5-1
D gene: .
clone size: .
J gene: TRBJ2-1
CDR3 length: 17
CDR3 protein: CASRAQTEGGSYNEQFF
CDR3 DNA: TGCGCCAGCAGGGCACAAACCGAAGGCGGTTCCTACAATGAGCAGTTCTTC

V gene: TRBV19
D gene: .
clone size: .
J gene: TRBJ2-7
CDR3 length: 13
CDR3 protein: CASSVARLREQYF
CDR3 DNA: TGTGCCAGTAGTGTGGCTCGGTTGAGGGAGCAGTACTTC

V gene: TRBV10-3
D gene: TRBD1
clone size: .
J gene: TRBJ2-5
CDR3 length: 13
CDR3 protein: CAISRDSGETQYF
CDR3 DNA: TGTGCCATCAGCCGGGACAGCGGAGAGACCCAGTACTTC

V gene: TRBV6-1
D gene: .
clone size: .
J gene: TRBJ1-6
CDR3 length: 15
CDR3 protein: CASRGGSSYNSPLHF
CDR3 DNA: TGTGCCAGCAGGGGCGGAAGCTCCTATAATTCACCCCTCCACTTT

V gene: TRBV7-9
D gene: TRBD1
clone size: .
J gene: TRBJ2-7
CDR3 length: 15
CDR3 protein: CASSFDRGDTYEQYF
CDR3 DNA: TGTGCCAGCAGCTTCGACAGGGGAGACACCTACGAGCAGTACTTC

V gene: TRBV27
D gene: .
clone size: .
J gene: TRBJ2-2
CDR3 length: 15
CDR3 protein: CASSPRGVGTGELFF
CDR3 DNA: TGTGCCAGCAGTCCGCGAGGGGTGGGCACCGGGGAGCTGTTTTTT